Below are 2 T cell receptor beta chains sequenced from a single sample in a study of shared clonotypes between healthy human individuals. Produced via immunoSEQ multiplex PCR; TCRdb's table is partial and in-frame only. The sample lists about half a million clones; about 74% were seen once. The source material was PBMCs. Receptors were obtained from a woman aged 40-49 years in good health. Some clones in this sample may be carry-over from other donors' samples.

The rearrangement uses TRBV15 and TRBJ2-3, with D uncertain. CDR3 size: 13 residues. Germline V CDR1 and CDR2: LNHNV, YYDKDF (reference sequence). Trimming removed 3 bases at V and 6 bases at J, with 10 bases between. The CDR3 region is CATSSGRIDTQYF. CDR3 in DNA: TGTGCCACCAGCAGCGGCAGGATTGATACGCAGTATTTT.

This sequence joins TRBV5-4 and TRBJ2-7; 9 positions agree with TRBD1. The CDR3 is 15 amino acids. Germline CDR1 is SGHNT and CDR2 is YYREEE (reference sequence). V gave up 3 bases and J gave up 5 bases; unmatched junction bases: 9. The CDR3 is CASSSRDRVVDEQYF. The CDR3, as DNA: TGTGCCAGCAGCTCCCGGGACAGGGTCGTAGACGAGCAGTACTTC.